Listed below are T cell receptor beta chains from one sample, sequenced in a study of cytotoxic CD8 clonotypes in ibrutinib-treated CLL. The method was immunoSEQ multiplex PCR; TCRdb's version includes in-frame clones alone and lacks a portion of them. In the table there are about 40,000 clones, about 70% of which are singletons. Sample: PBMCs, taken at disease progression, from a patient treated with ibrutinib. These receptor sequences come from a human donor with chronic lymphocytic leukemia. The CDR3 runs from the conserved cysteine through the conserved F or W. A D gene is named only where the DNA matches it firmly. Part of the rows lack a size; the others show once, few, many or a class for expanded clones.

J: TRBJ2-3
size: -
V: TRBV27
D: TRBD2
DNA: TGTGCCAGCAGTTTGATTAGCGGGAGATTGGGCACAGATACGCAGTATTTT
CDR3: CASSLISGRLGTDTQYF

J: TRBJ1-1
size: -
V: TRBV30
D: TRBD1
DNA: TGTGCCTGGAGTGGGCAGGGGGCCACTGAAGCTTTCTTT
CDR3: CAWSGQGATEAFF

J: TRBJ1-1
size: -
V: TRBV19
D: -
DNA: TGTGCCAGTAGTTCCGAGGGCGTTGTTGCTTTCTTT
CDR3: CASSSEGVVAFF

J: TRBJ2-3
size: -
V: TRBV7-9
D: -
DNA: TGTGCCAGCAAGGGGATAGATACGCAGTATTTT
CDR3: CASKGIDTQYF

J: TRBJ2-1
size: -
V: TRBV7-9
D: TRBD2
DNA: TGTGCCAGCAGCTTAGATCGACTAGCGCTCAATGAGCAGTTCTTC
CDR3: CASSLDRLALNEQFF

J: TRBJ2-7
size: -
V: TRBV6-1
D: -
DNA: TGTGCCAGCAGGACTTTACCCTCCTACGAGCAGTACTTC
CDR3: CASRTLPSYEQYF

J: TRBJ2-1
size: once
V: TRBV5-1
D: -
DNA: TGCGCCAGCAGCCCACAGGGGAGCGGGGCGGGTTATGAGCAGTTCTTC
CDR3: CASSPQGSGAGYEQFF

J: TRBJ2-3
size: -
V: TRBV5-4
D: TRBD2
DNA: TGTGCCATCACAACTAGCGGAAACACAGATACGCAGTATTTT
CDR3: CAITTSGNTDTQYF

J: TRBJ2-7
size: few
V: TRBV11-2
D: -
DNA: TGTGCCAGCAGCTTAGGAGGCGGTGCCTACGAGCAGTACTTC
CDR3: CASSLGGGAYEQYF

J: TRBJ2-3
size: -
V: TRBV5-4
D: -
DNA: TGTGCCAGCGCCCCTGACAGGCGCACAGATACGCAGTATTTT
CDR3: CASAPDRRTDTQYF

J: TRBJ1-3
size: -
V: TRBV5-1
D: -
DNA: TGCGCCAGCAGCCCCCCTGGGGACTATTACTCTGGAAACACCATATATTTT
CDR3: CASSPPGDYYSGNTIYF

J: TRBJ2-7
size: few
V: TRBV27
D: -
DNA: TGTGCCAGCAGAAGACAGACCGGCTCCTACGAGCAGTACTTC
CDR3: CASRRQTGSYEQYF

J: TRBJ2-3
size: -
V: TRBV6-5
D: -
DNA: TGTGCCAGCAGTTCACAGGGTCATAGCACAGATACGCAGTATTTT
CDR3: CASSSQGHSTDTQYF

J: TRBJ1-1
size: -
V: TRBV18
D: -
DNA: TGTGCCAGCTCACCACCGGGGCCCCTGAACACTGAAGCTTTCTTT
CDR3: CASSPPGPLNTEAFF

J: TRBJ2-2
size: -
V: TRBV27
D: -
DNA: TGTGCCAGCATGGACACCGGGGAGCTGTTTTTT
CDR3: CASMDTGELFF

J: TRBJ1-2
size: -
V: TRBV6-1
D: TRBD1
DNA: TGTGCCAGCAGTGGGGGAGACAGGGTAAACGGCTACACCTTC
CDR3: CASSGGDRVNGYTF

J: TRBJ2-7
size: -
V: TRBV11-2
D: TRBD1
DNA: TGTGCCAGCAGCTTAAGCGGACAGGGAATTGGGCAGTACTTC
CDR3: CASSLSGQGIGQYF

J: TRBJ1-5
size: few
V: TRBV28
D: -
DNA: TGTGCCTCCTCCCCCCGGACTAGCAATCAGCCCCAGCATTTT
CDR3: CASSPRTSNQPQHF

J: TRBJ1-5
size: few
V: TRBV6-6
D: -
DNA: TGTGCCAGCAAAGGAGACCAGTCCCAGCATTTT
CDR3: CASKGDQSQHF

J: TRBJ2-3
size: -
V: TRBV19
D: TRBD2
DNA: TGTGCCAGTAGTGAGCCAGGGACTAGCGGCGGAGATACGCAGTATTTT
CDR3: CASSEPGTSGGDTQYF

J: TRBJ2-3
size: -
V: TRBV7-9
D: -
DNA: TGTGCCAGCAGCTTAGGGGCCACAGATACGCAGTATTTT
CDR3: CASSLGATDTQYF

J: TRBJ2-1
size: -
V: TRBV10-3
D: TRBD2
DNA: TGTGCCATCAGTGATCCTGGGACTAGATCTTTCGATGAGCAGTTCTTC
CDR3: CAISDPGTRSFDEQFF

J: TRBJ2-5
size: -
V: TRBV27
D: TRBD2
DNA: TGTGCCAGCAGTCGACAGCGGGGAAGGGAGACCCAGTACTTC
CDR3: CASSRQRGRETQYF

J: TRBJ2-3
size: -
V: TRBV6-6
D: TRBD1
DNA: TGTGCCAGCAGTTGGCGTCAGGGGGCTTCGGCAGATACGCAGTATTTT
CDR3: CASSWRQGASADTQYF

J: TRBJ1-2
size: -
V: TRBV5-3
D: -
DNA: TGTGCCAGAAGCCCCCCGGGGGCAGCGGATGGCTACACCTTC
CDR3: CARSPPGAADGYTF

J: TRBJ1-5
size: -
V: TRBV6-5
D: -
DNA: TGTGCCAGCAGCGTCCAGCGCAATCAGCCCCAGCATTTT
CDR3: CASSVQRNQPQHF

J: TRBJ1-1
size: once
V: TRBV18
D: -
DNA: TGTGCCAGCTCAGGCGGCGGGGGGAACACTGAAGCTTTCTTT
CDR3: CASSGGGGNTEAFF

J: TRBJ2-1
size: -
V: TRBV19
D: -
DNA: TGTGCCAGTAGTCCAGCGGTCTCGGTTCACAATGAGCAGTTCTTC
CDR3: CASSPAVSVHNEQFF

J: TRBJ2-7
size: -
V: TRBV21-1
D: -
DNA: TGTGCCAGCAGCAAAAACCCCTTTCGCACCCGGACTAGCGGGAGACCCACCTACGAGCAGTACTTC
CDR3: CASSKNPFRTRTSGRPTYEQYF

J: TRBJ1-2
size: few
V: TRBV4-2
D: TRBD1
DNA: TGTGCCAGCAGCGAAACGGCACAGGGACAGATCTATGGCTACACCTTC
CDR3: CASSETAQGQIYGYTF

J: TRBJ2-7
size: -
V: TRBV21-1
D: -
DNA: TGTGCCAGCAGCAAAGAGGTCACTGGAGTGAACTACGAGCAGTACTTC
CDR3: CASSKEVTGVNYEQYF

J: TRBJ2-3
size: -
V: TRBV30
D: TRBD1
DNA: TGTGCCTGGAGTGTACTTCCGGGACAGGGGGCAGATACGCAGTATTTT
CDR3: CAWSVLPGQGADTQYF

J: TRBJ1-2
size: -
V: TRBV10-1
D: -
DNA: TGCGCCAGCAGTGAGGACAGTAACTATGGCTACACCTTC
CDR3: CASSEDSNYGYTF

J: TRBJ2-7
size: few
V: TRBV5-1
D: TRBD1
DNA: TGCGCCAGCAGCTCGGACAGGCTTAGCTCCTACGAGCAGTACTTC
CDR3: CASSSDRLSSYEQYF

J: TRBJ2-7
size: -
V: TRBV18
D: TRBD1
DNA: TGTGCCAGCTCACCGCGCCCTAGGACAGGGCCAAGGGGCGAGCAGTACTTC
CDR3: CASSPRPRTGPRGEQYF

J: TRBJ2-7
size: -
V: TRBV4-2
D: -
DNA: TGTGCCAGCAGCCAAGGACAGAAAGACTACGAGCAGTACTTC
CDR3: CASSQGQKDYEQYF

J: TRBJ1-2
size: -
V: TRBV5-6
D: -
DNA: TGTGCCAGCAGCACCGGGGGTGTGTGGGTCTATGGCTACACCTTC
CDR3: CASSTGGVWVYGYTF

J: TRBJ2-2
size: -
V: TRBV5-5
D: -
DNA: TGTGCCAGCAGCTTAACAGTGAACACCGGGGAGCTGTTTTTT
CDR3: CASSLTVNTGELFF

J: TRBJ1-2
size: -
V: TRBV6-5
D: -
DNA: TGTGCCAGCAGTTACGGCGGAGACTATGGCTACACCTTC
CDR3: CASSYGGDYGYTF

J: TRBJ2-3
size: -
V: TRBV2
D: -
DNA: TGTGCCAGCAGTTTTAACGGGGGCGGCGATACGCAGTATTTT
CDR3: CASSFNGGGDTQYF

J: TRBJ1-4
size: -
V: TRBV5-1
D: -
DNA: TGCGCCAGCAGCTCCGCCTTTAATGAAAAACTGTTTTTT
CDR3: CASSSAFNEKLFF

J: TRBJ1-3
size: -
V: TRBV9
D: -
DNA: TGTGCCAGCAGCGTCACAGAGGAAGGAAACACCATATATTTT
CDR3: CASSVTEEGNTIYF